Each of the 16 T cell receptor beta chains below was sequenced from the same sample in a study of blood T cell repertoires in COVID-19. This table comes from immunoSEQ multiplex PCR, and its TCRdb copy is limited to in-frame clones, with some not included. The data contain roughly 62,000 clones, under 80% of them singletons. The specimen sequenced was peripheral blood. Receptor source: a man aged 55 to 70 with acute or convalescent COVID-19.

This clone was counted once. A junction end diverges from the germline sequence, so it may reflect a read error. This chain's CDR3 is CASSPETGLNAEAFF. The CDR3 DNA reads TGTGCCAGCAGCCCCGAGACAGGGTTGAACGCTGAAGCTTTCTTT. The chain is built from TRBV5-5 and TRBJ1-1, with 7 bases lining up with TRBD1. Per germline, CDR1 SGHKS and CDR2 YYEKEE (reference sequence). The CDR3 has 15 amino acids.

This CDR3 reads CASSQGAQGKGNTIYF. The CDR3 DNA reads as TGTGCCAGCAGCCAAGGTGCGCAGGGGAAAGGAAACACCATATATTTT. The chain joins TRBV4-2 to TRBJ1-3; D perhaps matches TRBD1 (6 bases). Trimming stripped 1 base from V and 4 bases from J, with 14 bases between. Germline V gene data show CDR1 as LGHNA and CDR2 as YNFKEQ. This CDR3 is 16 amino acids long.

This rearrangement joins TRBV7-9 to TRBJ1-5; 7 nucleotides align to TRBD1. Germline trimming cut 8 bases from V and 5 bases from J; bases unmatched to any gene: 6. The CDR3 runs 13 residues. Germline V gene sequence: CDR1 SEHNR, CDR2 FQNEAQ (reference sequence). The CDR3 region has the DNA TGTGCCAGCCAATCCCAGGGGGATCAGCCCCAGCATTTT. Protein: CASQSQGDQPQHF.

The CDR3 sequence is CASSDFENQPQHF. The CDR3 region has the DNA TGTGCCAGCAGTGACTTCGAGAATCAGCCCCAGCATTTT. V gene TRBV2 combines with J gene TRBJ1-5; D call uncertain. The V and J ends lost 3 bases and 4 bases respectively, with 7 bases between them. The CDR3 covers 13 residues. Germline V gene lookup returns CDR1 SNHLY and CDR2 FYNNEI.

The CDR3 region is CAISEGWAGGNQETQYF. Written as DNA, the CDR3 is TGTGCCATCAGTGAAGGGTGGGCAGGGGGGAACCAAGAGACCCAGTACTTC. The chain links TRBV10-3 to TRBJ2-5, with D perhaps matching TRBD1 (7 bases). This CDR3 has 17 amino acids. The V end was cut by 3 bases, the J end by 0 bases, with 17 bases between. Germline loops: CDR1 ENHRY, CDR2 SYGVKD.

This clone has a single count. The chain couples TRBV5-4 to TRBJ2-3; TRBD2 aligns across 10 bases. V was pared by 6 bases and J by 6 bases, with 10 bases of the junction left unmatched. Germline assignment: CDR1 SGHNT and CDR2 YYREEE (reference sequence). The CDR3 consists of 15 residues. The DNA for the CDR3 is TGTGCCAGCAAAACCGTTCTAGCGGGAGTGGATACGCAGTATTTT. Translation: CASKTVLAGVDTQYF.

The chain uses TRBV7-9 and TRBJ2-7, with no clear D. V was shortened by 2 bases and J by 7 bases, with 15 bases between the two germline ends. The CDR3 extends over 14 amino acids. Germline V gene sequence: CDR1 SEHNR, CDR2 FQNEAQ (reference sequence). CDR3 DNA sequence: TGTGCCAGCAGCTTATTATCCGAGGTTGAAGAGCAGTACTTC. It yields the protein CASSLLSEVEEQYF.

V and J are TRBV12-5 and TRBJ1-2, with no clear D. Trimming cost V 0 bases and J 4 bases, with 30 bases left between them. Germline values: CDR1 LGHNT, CDR2 FRNRAP. The CDR3 runs 21 residues. In DNA, the CDR3 is TGTGCTAGTGGTTTGGTACTCGGGATTAGGATGGTGGCGAGGCCCTCCTATGGCTACACCTTC. This encodes CASGLVLGIRMVARPSYGYTF.

The rearrangement uses TRBV30 and TRBJ2-6; a possible D gene is TRBD2 (5 bases). V was cut by 3 bases and J by 1 base, with 7 bases left in between. CDR3 size: 14 residues. Germline-derived CDR1 and CDR2 are GTSNPN and SVGIG (reference sequence). The CDR3 is CAWREVSGANVLTF. The CDR3 DNA sequence: TGTGCCTGGAGGGAGGTGTCTGGGGCCAACGTCCTGACTTTC.

V is TRBV6-2 or TRBV6-3 and J is TRBJ2-7; TRBD2 matches 7 bases. The V segment lost 2 bases and the J segment 3 bases; nucleotides outside the gene matches: 22. The CDR3 runs 20 residues. CDR1 is MNHEY, CDR2 SVGEGT, per germline. The CDR3 DNA sequence: TGTGCCAGCAGTTACCCCCCAGGCGCGGGAGTGACAAGTATTATCTACGAGCAGTACTTC. Protein product: CASSYPPGAGVTSIIYEQYF.

The chain combines TRBV2 with TRBJ1-1; no definite D call. CDR1 SNHLY and CDR2 FYNNEI come from the germline V gene. The CDR3 totals 13 residues. V lost 6 bases to trimming and J lost 4 bases, with 12 bases between them. CDR3 sequence reads: CASSPVEPTEAFF. Here the CDR3 DNA reads TGTGCCAGCAGCCCCGTTGAGCCCACTGAAGCTTTCTTT.

The chain recombines TRBV27 with TRBJ2-1; D is possibly TRBD2 (5 bases). This CDR3 is 16 amino acids long. Trimming removed 0 bases from V and 1 base from J, with 10 bases in between. Germline CDR1 MNHEY, CDR2 SMNVEV (reference sequence). The CDR3 DNA reads as TGTGCCAGCAGTTTATCAAGGACTGCGTCCTACAATGAGCAGTTCTTC. Its translation: CASSLSRTASYNEQFF.

This rearrangement joins TRBV19 to TRBJ2-1; 7 bases agree with TRBD1. Germline V gives CDR1 LNHDA, CDR2 SQIVND (reference sequence). This CDR3 is built from 15 residues. With V trimmed by 8 bases and J by 1 base, 8 bases remained unmatched. CDR3 coding DNA: TGTGCCAGTGCTAGGGGGCTTGGGTCCTACAATGAGCAGTTCTTC. Encoded protein: CASARGLGSYNEQFF.

The CDR3 region has the DNA TGCAGTGCTAGTCTGGGAGGCAATCAGCCCCAGCATTTT. The encoded protein is CSASLGGNQPQHF. V and J are TRBV20-1 and TRBJ1-5; D unresolved. This CDR3 contains 13 residues. The ends were cut back, 3 bases at V and 2 bases at J, with 8 bases in the middle. The germline V gene has CDR1 DFQATT and CDR2 SNEGSKA (reference sequence).

The V gene is TRBV7-3, the J gene TRBJ2-1; TRBD2 matches at 13 bases. V shed 3 bases and J 0 bases; nucleotides not matched to a gene: 5. There are 18 residues in the CDR3. Germline V gene data show CDR1 as SGHTA and CDR2 as FQGTGA. The CDR3 sequence is CASSLTSGRSSSYNEQFF. The CDR3, as DNA: TGTGCCAGCAGCTTGACTAGCGGGAGGTCTAGCTCCTACAATGAGCAGTTCTTC.

The rearrangement joins TRBV24-1 to TRBJ2-1, with 14 nucleotides matching TRBD2. Germline lookup yields CDR1 KGHDR and CDR2 SFDVKD. The J segment lost 7 bases and the V segment lost 4 bases, leaving 8 bases of the junction unmatched. The length of the CDR3 is 17 residues. The chain's CDR3 is CATSDPTGTSGRNEQFF. Here the CDR3 DNA reads TGTGCCACCAGTGACCCTACCGGGACTAGCGGGAGAAATGAGCAGTTCTTC.